Detailed here is one T cell receptor (beta chain). The antigen is not known. This CDR3 spans 14 amino acids. V lost 2 bases and J 4 bases, leaving 11 bases between the germline ends. This sample is part of a study of T cells after yellow fever vaccination. Study results and limitations: Clonotypes found in both CD4 and CD8 compartments made up a small share.

Making TCR cDNA involved 5'RACE template switching, which added UMIs and a universal primer site. TCRdb re-derived calls from the 5' RACE reads in MiXCR, one entry per CDR3 protein. The table has a few hundred thousand distinct CDR3 sequences, about 4% seen once. The V and J genes are TRBV12-3 or TRBV12-4 and TRBJ1-1; unclear D gene. The TCR was taken from a man younger than 30 who received the YFV17D yellow fever vaccine. The sample consisted of PBMCs, taken 5 days after the yellow fever booster vaccination. In DNA, the CDR3 is TGTGCCAGCAGTTTAACCAGGCCCAGCACTGAAGCTTTCTTT. Encoded protein: CASSLTRPSTEAFF.